The 7 T cell receptor beta chains listed next were all sequenced from one sample in a study of blood T cell repertoires in COVID-19. Sequencing was performed with immunoSEQ multiplex PCR; in TCRdb, only in-frame clones are kept and a portion is missing. The sample records 150,000 or so clones, approximately 86% being singletons. The specimen was peripheral blood. These receptor sequences come from a man in his 60s with acute or convalescent COVID-19.

The chain uses TRBV27 and TRBJ2-5; a weak D match, TRBD1 (5 bases). The CDR3 has 14 residues. V gave up 6 bases and J gave up 4 bases, with 15 bases separating them. Looked up from germline, CDR1 is MNHEY and CDR2 is SMNVEV (reference sequence). CDR3 in DNA: TGTGCCAGCAGCCCCCCAGACAGACTAGAGACCCAGTACTTC. Translating gives CASSPPDRLETQYF.

The V gene is TRBV5-1, the J gene TRBJ1-1; D is perhaps TRBD1 (5 bases). Germline V lookup: CDR1 SGHRS, CDR2 YFSETQ. This CDR3 spans 12 amino acids. Trimming removed 3 bases from V and 7 bases from J, with 10 bases in between. This CDR3 reads CASSWDFLEAFF. The DNA of the CDR3 is TGCGCCAGCAGCTGGGACTTCCTTGAAGCTTTCTTT.

This clone was recorded once. The chain joins TRBV6-6 to TRBJ1-3, with D perhaps TRBD1 (6 bases). V lost 6 bases and J 3 bases, leaving 12 bases between the germline ends. The CDR3 sequence is 14 residues long. Germline V gives CDR1 MNHNY, CDR2 SVGAGI (reference sequence). The CDR3 DNA sequence: TGTGCCAGCAGAGCAGGGGTTGGTGGAAACACCATATATTTT. It translates to CASRAGVGGNTIYF.

This sequence joins TRBV7-3 and TRBJ1-1; no clear D gene. V was cut by 5 bases and J by 0 bases, with 16 bases left in between. Germline V gene data show CDR1 as SGHTA and CDR2 as FQGTGA. The CDR3 length is 16 residues. The CDR3 DNA follows: TGTGCCAGCAGCAAAGGAGGACGGTCAATGAACACTGAAGCTTTCTTT. It yields the protein CASSKGGRSMNTEAFF.

The V call is TRBV7-9, the J call TRBJ1-6; 11 bases align to TRBD1. The CDR3 covers 16 residues. Trimming took 4 bases from V and 10 from J; bases not matched to a gene: 9. CDR1 and CDR2 (germline): SEHNR, FQNEAQ (reference sequence). CDR3 bases: TGTGCCAGCAGCTACTTGAAGGGACAGGGGGAATCACCCCTCCACTTT. Protein: CASSYLKGQGESPLHF.

The chain joins TRBV28 to TRBJ2-1; 13 nucleotides align to TRBD2. The CDR3 is made up of 15 amino acids. CDR1 and CDR2 (germline): MDHEN, SYDVKM. With 7 bases clipped from V and 7 bases from J, the junction kept 7 bases outside the gene matches. For the CDR3, the DNA is TGTGCCAGCACCTCTTGGACTAGCGGGAGTAATGAGCAGTTCTTC. It specifies CASTSWTSGSNEQFF.

J is TRBJ1-1 and V is TRBV6-5, with 7 bases lining up with TRBD1. The CDR3 spans 15 residues. Per the germline V gene, CDR1 is MNHEY and CDR2 is SVGAGI. Germline trimming cut 7 bases from V and 4 bases from J; bases unmatched to any gene: 12. Written as DNA, the CDR3 is TGTGCCAGCACTGGACAGGCGAGGGGCCCCACTGAAGCTTTCTTT. Translation gives CASTGQARGPTEAFF.